This paragraph covers one TCR beta chain sequence. No antigen is known for it. One base away there is no much larger clone; base qualities are not given. The CDR3 numbers 15 residues from cysteine through phenylalanine. The read is trimmed to its CDR3 DNA, 45 bases read in frame from base 1. From the germline V gene, CDR1 is SNHLY and CDR2 is FYNNEI. The germline ends are 15 bases apart after V is trimmed by 6 bases and J by 3 bases. The record originates from a study of blood T cell repertoires in COVID-19 (dated by TCRdb to the early 2020s). About the full investigation: Samples from collaborators originated in the United States, Italy and Spain and spanned both the acute and convalescent phases of COVID-19. The material from the prospective study consisted of cDNA or gDNA derived from T cells, B-cell-depleted T cells, or PBMCs. The dataset comprised deeply sampled blood TCRbeta repertoires from subjects exposed to, actively infected with, or recovered from COVID-19. The repertoires were released in a freely available public database intended as a resource for research on the immune response to SARS-CoV-2. Samples were obtained from the ongoing ImmuneRACE study (first 160 participants) and from 1,200 or so subjects provided by 6 global collaborators. Sample metadata almost always included a de-identified subject ID, COVID-19 status, age in years and sex. HLA class I and class II types, where available, came from metadata supplied by the sample provider rather than from assay-based typing.

Participants in the prospective study were aged roughly 18 to 100 years, lived in under 30 United States geographic areas, and enrolled through a virtual design. In the prospective study, cohorts were assigned on the basis of participant-reported clinical history obtained from a screening survey and a study questionnaire. Recovered participants in ImmuneRACE Cohort 3 were defined by two consecutive negative NP/OP PCR tests, clearance by a healthcare professional, or resolution of symptoms. Each participant in the prospective study had whole blood, serum and a nasopharyngeal or oropharyngeal swab collected by mobile phlebotomists. Additional blood draws and questionnaires over an approximately two-month period could optionally be provided by prospective study participants. Before DNA extraction, prospective study blood samples were shipped either frozen or at room temperature. TCRbeta CDR3 regions were amplified from genomic DNA by means of the immunoSEQ Assay, a bias-controlled multiplex PCR. In the original analysis: The number of nucleated cells in each sample was estimated from the amplification of reference gene primers within the assay. Sequence reads were collapsed and filtered to measure the absolute abundance of every unique TCRbeta CDR3 rearrangement. For each sample, productive Simpson clonality was calculated as the square root of Simpson's diversity index across productive rearrangements. TCRdb took this table from immuneACCESS and kept in-frame rearrangements with V and J called. Such tables lack part of the clones; where checked against another copy, unresolved V genes explain under half of the gap, and the rest is unexplained. D and trimming were read from the DNA, whereas the V and J calls and clone size are those reported in that table. The sample table lists roughly 330,000 clones, approximately 88% of them with a count of one. The ten largest clonotypes hold less than 6.5% of the sample.

The paper as a whole reports these results and caveats: How much clinical and demographic metadata was included differed by source and by participant, and the metadata was provided uncurated.

The chain links TRBV2 with TRBJ1-5; matching of 5 bases hints at TRBD1 as the D gene. The receptor was isolated from a man aged 30-40 years who had recovered from COVID-19. Input material: PBMCs or T cells enriched from blood (not recorded which). The CDR3 region: CASSVKGSPNQPQHF. The DNA sequence reads TGTGCCAGCAGCGTTAAGGGGTCCCCCAATCAGCCCCAGCATTTT.